This T cell receptor (beta chain) appears in the sequencing data of a study of cytomegalovirus exposure and HLA in healthy donors. With 60 Vbeta and 13 Jbeta primers, the PCR was carried out. Here immunoSEQ multiplex PCR was the method, and the copy in TCRdb shows in-frame clones only, minus some. Altogether about 160,000 clones are present, roughly 78% being singletons, with the ten largest covering around 7%. The CDR3 totals 15 residues. The germline V gene has CDR1 LGHNA and CDR2 YSLEER. The V and J ends lost 4 bases and 1 base respectively, with 10 bases between them. The genes are TRBV4-3 and TRBJ2-2, with D perhaps matching TRBD1 (6 bases). What was sequenced was PBMCs. The sequence came from a man aged 40-49 years in good health and CMV-seropositive. CDR3 residues: CASSPLGGNTGELFF. The CDR3, as DNA: TGCGCCAGCAGCCCCCTAGGGGGGAACACCGGGGAGCTGTTTTTT.